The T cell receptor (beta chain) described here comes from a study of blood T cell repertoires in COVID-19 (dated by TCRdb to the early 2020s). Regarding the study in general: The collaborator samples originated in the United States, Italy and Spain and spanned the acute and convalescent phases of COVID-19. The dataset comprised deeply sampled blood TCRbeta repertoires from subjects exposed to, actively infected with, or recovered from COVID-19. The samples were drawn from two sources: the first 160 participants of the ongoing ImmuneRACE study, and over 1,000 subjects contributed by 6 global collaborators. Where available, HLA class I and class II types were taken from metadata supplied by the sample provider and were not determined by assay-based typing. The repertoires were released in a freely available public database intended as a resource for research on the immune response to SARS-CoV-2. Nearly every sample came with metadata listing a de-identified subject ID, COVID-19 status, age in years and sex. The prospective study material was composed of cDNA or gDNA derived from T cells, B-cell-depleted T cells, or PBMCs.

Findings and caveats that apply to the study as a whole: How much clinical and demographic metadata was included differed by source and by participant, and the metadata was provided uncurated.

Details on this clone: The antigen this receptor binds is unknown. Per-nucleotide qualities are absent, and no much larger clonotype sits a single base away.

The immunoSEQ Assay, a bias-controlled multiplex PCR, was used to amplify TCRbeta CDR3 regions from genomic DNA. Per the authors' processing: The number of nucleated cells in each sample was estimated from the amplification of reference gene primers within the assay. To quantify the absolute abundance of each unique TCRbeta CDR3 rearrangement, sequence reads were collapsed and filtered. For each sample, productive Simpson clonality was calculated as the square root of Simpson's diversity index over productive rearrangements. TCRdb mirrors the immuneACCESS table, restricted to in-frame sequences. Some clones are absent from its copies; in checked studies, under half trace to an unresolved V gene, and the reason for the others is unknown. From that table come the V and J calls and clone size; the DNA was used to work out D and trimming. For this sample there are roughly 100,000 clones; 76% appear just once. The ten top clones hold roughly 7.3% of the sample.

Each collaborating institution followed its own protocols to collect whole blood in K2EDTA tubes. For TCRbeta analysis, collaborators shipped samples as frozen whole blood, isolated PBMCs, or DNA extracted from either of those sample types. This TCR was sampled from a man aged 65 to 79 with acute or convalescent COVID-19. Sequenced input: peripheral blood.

DNA sequence: TGTGCCAGCAGCCCACTTTACAGCGGGGGGGCCAACACCGGGGAGCTGTTTTTT. Translated, this gives CASSPLYSGGANTGELFF. The V and J segments used are TRBV27 and TRBJ2-2; 10 junctional bases match TRBD2. CDR1 and CDR2 (MNHEY, SMNVEV) derive from the germline V gene (reference sequence). V trim: 6 bases; J trim: 2 bases; unmatched bases: 12. The CDR3 holds 18 amino acids from the cysteine to the phenylalanine. The kept DNA is CDR3 alone, 54 bases in frame from the first base.